This T cell receptor (beta chain) was sequenced for a study of blood T cell repertoires in COVID-19. The data were produced by immunoSEQ multiplex PCR, yet TCRdb's version contains in-frame clones alone and is incomplete. The sample has about 220,000 clones; 82% are singletons. The CDR3 has 12 residues. V was trimmed by 3 bases and J by 5 bases, leaving 5 bases between them. Sequenced: PBMCs or T cells enriched from blood (not recorded which). This TCR was sampled from an older woman who had recovered from COVID-19. The chain has TRBV12-3 or TRBV12-4 and TRBJ2-1; D is ambiguous. DNA for the CDR3: TGTGCCAGCAGTTTGGTAGACAATGAGCAGTTCTTC. This translates into CASSLVDNEQFF.